This TCR beta chain came from a study of control samples from healthy donors and cancer patients. Using immunoSEQ multiplex PCR, the repertoire was profiled, and TCRdb retains in-frame clones only, with some absent. In the table there are fewer than 90,000 clones, about 95% of which are singletons. V was pared by 0 bases and J by 7 bases, with 11 bases between. Germline-derived CDR1 and CDR2 are SGHNT and YYREEE (reference sequence). This CDR3 is built from 14 residues. The TCR was taken from a woman in her 40s in good health. The chain has TRBV5-4 and TRBJ1-5; D is unclear. Sequencing was carried out using blood. In DNA, the CDR3 is TGTGCCAGCAGCTTGGATGGAGCAGGCCAGCCCCAGCATTTT. Protein: CASSLDGAGQPQHF.